The clone carrying this T cell receptor (beta chain) was found once. No antigen is known for it. This record comes from a study of identifying expanded T cells in peripheral blood. The CDR3 has 14 amino acids. Trimming left V 0 bases short and J 7 bases short, with 13 bases between. Germline V CDR1 and CDR2: SGHAT, FQDESV (reference sequence). The data were produced by immunoSEQ multiplex PCR, yet TCRdb's version contains in-frame clones alone and is incomplete. The data hold under 130,000 clones, with approximately 90% observed a single time. During the collection period, no donor immune events like infections were recorded. Points from the study as a whole: Technical replicates showed around 1.2 changed clones; about two weeks 15 to 20; four weeks 19.

This TCR came from a person aged 18 to 70 in good health. This chain connects TRBV11-1 to TRBJ2-7; a weak D match, TRBD2 (5 bases). Input material: blood. The CDR3 sequence is CASSLATGSGEQYF. The CDR3 DNA reads TGTGCCAGCAGCTTAGCCACGGGCTCGGGGGAGCAGTACTTC.